A selection of T cell receptor beta chains follows, all from one sample in a study of early T cells in non-severe SARS-CoV-2 infection. One entry per CDR3 protein, called by TCRdb with MiXCR from the 5' RACE reads. The sample carries 69,000 or so distinct CDR3 sequences, around a tenth recorded once. Sequenced sample: whole blood. The receptors derive from an adult who was a healthcare worker with PCR-confirmed SARS-CoV-2 infection or an uninfected control (not recorded which). Each CDR3 is given with its conserved first and last residue. D genes are given only for firm matches. The size entry is marked missing in some rows and otherwise reads once, few, many or a size class.

DNA: TGTGCCAGCAGCCAAGATACTAGCGGGATCGACGAGCAGTACTTC; CDR3: CASSQDTSGIDEQYF; V: TRBV4-2; size: many; J: TRBJ2-7; D: TRBD2
DNA: TGTGCCAGCAGTGAAATAATAGGCAGTAGGGATGTGCAGTTCTTC; CDR3: CASSEIIGSRDVQFF; V: TRBV2; size: -; J: TRBJ2-1; D: -
DNA: TGCGCCAGCAGCGCTACAGGGGATTCTTATCAGCCCCAGCATTTT; CDR3: CASSATGDSYQPQHF; V: TRBV5-1; size: -; J: TRBJ1-5; D: TRBD1
DNA: TGTGCCAGCAGGGCGACTAGCGGGAGCTACGAGCAGTACTTC; CDR3: CASRATSGSYEQYF; V: TRBV7-2; size: few; J: TRBJ2-7; D: TRBD2
DNA: TGCAGCGTTGCCCCGTCTGGGGCCAACGTCCTGACTTTC; CDR3: CSVAPSGANVLTF; V: TRBV29-1; size: -; J: TRBJ2-6; D: -
DNA: TGTGCCAGCAGTCCGCAGGGGAACATTCAGTACTTC; CDR3: CASSPQGNIQYF; V: TRBV27; size: many; J: TRBJ2-4; D: -
DNA: TGCGCCAGCAGTAAGGCGAGAAATGAGCAGTTCTTC; CDR3: CASSKARNEQFF; V: TRBV10-1; size: many; J: TRBJ2-1; D: -
DNA: TGCAGCGTTGACTTCGGCCCGACGAACACCGGGGAGCTGTTTTTT; CDR3: CSVDFGPTNTGELFF; V: TRBV29-1; size: -; J: TRBJ2-2; D: -
DNA: TGTGCCAGCAGTTATATATTGGGAGGGAGCTACAATGAGCAGTTCTTC; CDR3: CASSYILGGSYNEQFF; V: TRBV6-2/TRBV6-3; size: few; J: TRBJ2-1; D: TRBD2
DNA: TGTGCCAGCAGTCGGGATTTTAGCGGAAACGAGCAGTACTTC; CDR3: CASSRDFSGNEQYF; V: TRBV6-6; size: -; J: TRBJ2-7; D: -
DNA: TGCAGCGTTGGGACCGTCAGGGACACCAGTAACTATGGCTACACCTTC; CDR3: CSVGTVRDTSNYGYTF; V: TRBV29-1; size: many; J: TRBJ1-2; D: -
DNA: TGCATGGTCTCCTACAATGAGCAGTTCTTC; CDR3: CMVSYNEQFF; V: TRBV29-1; size: -; J: TRBJ2-1; D: -
DNA: TGCAGCGTTGAAGGGACAGGCGCTGAGCAGTTCTTC; CDR3: CSVEGTGAEQFF; V: TRBV29-1; size: few; J: TRBJ2-1; D: TRBD1
DNA: TGCAGTGCTAGAGGCAGGGGGGTGTACGAGACCCAGTACTTC; CDR3: CSARGRGVYETQYF; V: TRBV20-1; size: few; J: TRBJ2-5; D: -
DNA: TGTGCCACCGCAACCGAAGATACGCAGTATTTT; CDR3: CATATEDTQYF; V: TRBV24-1; size: many; J: TRBJ2-3; D: -
DNA: TGTGCCAGCAGTTACCCGTCTTACGAGCAGTACTTC; CDR3: CASSYPSYEQYF; V: TRBV6-2/TRBV6-3; size: many; J: TRBJ2-7; D: -
DNA: TGTGCCAGCAGCTTGGACAGGGGGAGCAATGAGCAGTTCTTC; CDR3: CASSLDRGSNEQFF; V: TRBV11-1; size: many; J: TRBJ2-1; D: TRBD1
DNA: TGTGCCAGCAGCTTGGCACAGGGGGCGGAAGAGACCCAGTACTTC; CDR3: CASSLAQGAEETQYF; V: TRBV7-9; size: -; J: TRBJ2-5; D: TRBD1
DNA: TGCAGTGCAGGAGGCACAGGGTCGAATGAAAAACTGTTTTTT; CDR3: CSAGGTGSNEKLFF; V: TRBV20-1; size: -; J: TRBJ1-4; D: -
DNA: TGCGCCAGCAGCCTAGGTACTTGGGATTCACCCCTCCACTTT; CDR3: CASSLGTWDSPLHF; V: TRBV5-1; size: -; J: TRBJ1-6; D: -
DNA: TGTGCCAGCAGCTTAGCTTCCAGGACAGGGGAAACCTATGGCTACACCTTC; CDR3: CASSLASRTGETYGYTF; V: TRBV7-9; size: few; J: TRBJ1-2; D: TRBD1
DNA: TGTGCCAGCAGCACACCGGGACAGGGCTTCACTCAAGAGACCCAGTACTTC; CDR3: CASSTPGQGFTQETQYF; V: TRBV5-8; size: -; J: TRBJ2-5; D: TRBD1
DNA: TGTGCCAGCAGCTCACTAGCGGGAGGGGACGAGCAGTTCTTC; CDR3: CASSSLAGGDEQFF; V: TRBV7-9; size: many; J: TRBJ2-1; D: TRBD2
DNA: TGTGCCAGCAGCTTAGAAGAAGTGGGGAGGTTC; CDR3: CASSLEEVGRF; V: TRBV7-9; size: few; J: TRBJ2-5; D: -
DNA: TGTGCCAGCAGCCCTCAGGGGGGGCGGGAAAAACTGTTTTTT; CDR3: CASSPQGGREKLFF; V: TRBV9; size: few; J: TRBJ1-4; D: TRBD1
DNA: TGTGCCAGCAGTTTAGCGCAACGGCGCACAGATACGCAGTATTTT; CDR3: CASSLAQRRTDTQYF; V: TRBV12-3/TRBV12-4; size: -; J: TRBJ2-3; D: -
DNA: TGTGCCAGTAGTTCCCAGGGGAGCGGGAGTAAGAATGAGCAGTTCTTC; CDR3: CASSSQGSGSKNEQFF; V: TRBV19; size: few; J: TRBJ2-1; D: TRBD2
DNA: TGTGCCAGTAGTACGGGGACTAGCGGGGGCCGAACCGGGGAGCTGTTTTTT; CDR3: CASSTGTSGGRTGELFF; V: TRBV19; size: few; J: TRBJ2-2; D: TRBD2
DNA: TGTGCCAGTAGTCCGTCTCGGGACACCTCTACGGAGCAGTACTTC; CDR3: CASSPSRDTSTEQYF; V: TRBV19; size: -; J: TRBJ2-7; D: -
DNA: TGTGCCAGCAGCCAAGCCAGGAACACCGGGGAGCTGTTTTTT; CDR3: CASSQARNTGELFF; V: TRBV14; size: few; J: TRBJ2-2; D: -
DNA: TGTGCCAGCAGCTTTGTCAATGAGCAGTTCTTC; CDR3: CASSFVNEQFF; V: TRBV7-2; size: many; J: TRBJ2-1; D: -
DNA: TGTGCCAGCAGTCCCCCCGATCTCCGCACAGATACGCAGTATTTT; CDR3: CASSPPDLRTDTQYF; V: TRBV12-3/TRBV12-4; size: few; J: TRBJ2-3; D: -
DNA: TGCGCCAGCAGCCAAGTGACTACTGCTAGCACAGATACGCAGTATTTT; CDR3: CASSQVTTASTDTQYF; V: TRBV4-3; size: few; J: TRBJ2-3; D: -
DNA: TGTGCCAGCAGCCAGAGGGACTATACCTACGAGCAGTACTTC; CDR3: CASSQRDYTYEQYF; V: TRBV5-4; size: many; J: TRBJ2-7; D: TRBD2
DNA: TGCAGTGTCCTCCAGTCTAACTACGAGCAGTACTTC; CDR3: CSVLQSNYEQYF; V: TRBV20-1; size: many; J: TRBJ2-7; D: -
DNA: TGTGCCACCAGTGCGACAGAACAAGAGACCCAGTACTTC; CDR3: CATSATEQETQYF; V: TRBV24-1; size: many; J: TRBJ2-5; D: -
DNA: TGTGCCAGCAGTTACTCGACTAGCGGGATTGGGGAGCAGTTCTTC; CDR3: CASSYSTSGIGEQFF; V: TRBV6-5; size: few; J: TRBJ2-1; D: TRBD2
DNA: TGTGCCAGCGGACGGAGCACGCAAGACTATGGCTACACCTTC; CDR3: CASGRSTQDYGYTF; V: TRBV18; size: -; J: TRBJ1-2; D: -
DNA: TGTGCCAGCAGCTTAGGCTTTACGGCAACTAATGAAAAACTGTTTTTT; CDR3: CASSLGFTATNEKLFF; V: TRBV7-8; size: -; J: TRBJ1-4; D: -
DNA: TGCAGTGCTGGAGGGGGAGCGCAGAGTAAATTCAACTATGGCTACACCTTC; CDR3: CSAGGGAQSKFNYGYTF; V: TRBV20-1; size: -; J: TRBJ1-2; D: -
DNA: TGTGCCAGCAGCTTAGATTTGCAGGGGGCGTACGAGCAGTACTTC; CDR3: CASSLDLQGAYEQYF; V: TRBV11-2; size: few; J: TRBJ2-7; D: TRBD1
DNA: TGTGCCAGCAGGGAGGAGGGCTCCTATGAGCAGTTCTTC; CDR3: CASREEGSYEQFF; V: TRBV6-2/TRBV6-3; size: -; J: TRBJ2-1; D: -
DNA: TGTGCCAGCAGTTCCGCGCCTTGGACTGCCGCAAGACTATCCTACGAGCAGTACTTC; CDR3: CASSSAPWTAARLSYEQYF; V: TRBV6-5; size: -; J: TRBJ2-7; D: -
DNA: TGCAGCGTTGAAGTAAGGAGACCGTTTGAAGCTTTCTTT; CDR3: CSVEVRRPFEAFF; V: TRBV29-1; size: -; J: TRBJ1-1; D: -
DNA: TGTGCCAGCAGCTCACTCCGGGACAGGCGTAATGAGCAGTTCTTC; CDR3: CASSSLRDRRNEQFF; V: TRBV11-2; size: many; J: TRBJ2-1; D: TRBD1
DNA: TGCGCCAGCAGCTTGGCCGTAGGGGCCGGTTGGAACACTGAAGCTTTCTTT; CDR3: CASSLAVGAGWNTEAFF; V: TRBV5-1; size: many; J: TRBJ1-1; D: -
DNA: TGCAGCGTTGATCCGTCTAGCGGGGTCACAGATACGCAGTATTTT; CDR3: CSVDPSSGVTDTQYF; V: TRBV29-1; size: many; J: TRBJ2-3; D: TRBD2
DNA: TGTGCCAGCAGTTACTCTTGGGACGGCAACAATGAGCAGTTCTTC; CDR3: CASSYSWDGNNEQFF; V: TRBV6-6; size: -; J: TRBJ2-1; D: -